These T cell receptor beta chains were read from a single sample in a study of T cells in narcolepsy. Measured with immunoSEQ multiplex PCR; TCRdb has only the in-frame clones, and not every one. Of about 31,000 clones listed, 78% were seen once; the top ten hold less than 1.5%. Sequencing input: CD45RA- memory CD4+ T cells from PBMCs. The receptors here all came from a human donor with narcolepsy. CDR3s include the opening cysteine and the closing phenylalanine or tryptophan. The D gene is left open where the match is weak. Clone size is stated in some rows and not others, as once, few, many or a class when expanded.

abundance: NA
d_gene: TRBD2
j_gene: TRBJ2-2
v_gene: TRBV5-4
CDR3aa: CASSHGLAGGPGELFF
CDR3nt: TGTGCCAGCAGTCACGGACTAGCGGGAGGCCCCGGGGAGCTGTTTTTT

abundance: NA
d_gene: TRBD1
j_gene: TRBJ1-6
v_gene: TRBV7-2
CDR3aa: CASSPGTVNSPLHF
CDR3nt: TGTGCCAGCAGCCCTGGGACAGTCAATTCACCCCTCCACTTT

abundance: NA
d_gene: NA
j_gene: TRBJ1-1
v_gene: TRBV19
CDR3aa: CASSIDHGFSLNTEAFF
CDR3nt: TGTGCCAGTAGTATAGATCATGGATTCAGCTTGAACACTGAAGCTTTCTTT

abundance: NA
d_gene: TRBD2
j_gene: TRBJ2-3
v_gene: TRBV5-4
CDR3aa: CASRLIGTSGRTDTQYF
CDR3nt: TGTGCCAGCAGGTTAATCGGGACTAGCGGGAGGACAGATACGCAGTATTTT

abundance: few
d_gene: NA
j_gene: TRBJ1-3
v_gene: TRBV5-1
CDR3aa: CASSVQGNGNTIYF
CDR3nt: TGCGCCAGCAGCGTGCAGGGTAATGGAAACACCATATATTTT

abundance: NA
d_gene: NA
j_gene: TRBJ1-1
v_gene: TRBV6-5
CDR3aa: CASSLGGMDTEAFF
CDR3nt: TGTGCCAGCAGTCTGGGCGGGATGGACACTGAAGCTTTCTTT

abundance: NA
d_gene: TRBD1
j_gene: TRBJ1-1
v_gene: TRBV4-1
CDR3aa: CASSQAGTGLYTEAFF
CDR3nt: TGCGCCAGCAGCCAAGCGGGGACAGGGTTGTACACTGAAGCTTTCTTT

abundance: few
d_gene: TRBD1
j_gene: TRBJ2-7
v_gene: TRBV6-1
CDR3aa: CASRITRGLGNEQYF
CDR3nt: TGTGCCAGCAGGATTACCAGGGGGCTTGGAAACGAGCAGTACTTC

abundance: NA
d_gene: NA
j_gene: TRBJ1-2
v_gene: TRBV5-4
CDR3aa: CASSLGSQAGYTF
CDR3nt: TGTGCCAGCAGCTTGGGGTCGCAAGCCGGCTACACCTTC

abundance: NA
d_gene: NA
j_gene: TRBJ2-5
v_gene: TRBV25-1
CDR3aa: CASSTPRGFRETQYF
CDR3nt: TGTGCCAGCAGTACCCCCCGGGGGTTTAGAGAGACCCAGTACTTC

abundance: NA
d_gene: NA
j_gene: TRBJ1-6
v_gene: TRBV5-1
CDR3aa: CASSSGQGRTYNSPLHF
CDR3nt: TGCGCCAGCAGCTCAGGGCAGGGTAGGACCTATAATTCACCCCTCCACTTT

abundance: NA
d_gene: NA
j_gene: TRBJ1-2
v_gene: TRBV4-1
CDR3aa: CASSLERRLADGYTF
CDR3nt: TGCGCCAGCAGCCTAGAACGACGGCTAGCGGATGGCTACACCTTC

abundance: few
d_gene: NA
j_gene: TRBJ2-5
v_gene: TRBV2
CDR3aa: CASRFRDARETQYF
CDR3nt: TGTGCCAGCAGATTCCGGGACGCGAGGGAGACCCAGTACTTC

abundance: NA
d_gene: NA
j_gene: TRBJ2-5
v_gene: TRBV21-1
CDR3aa: CASSKVSRGAGQETQYF
CDR3nt: TGTGCCAGCAGCAAAGTAAGTAGGGGGGCAGGGCAAGAGACCCAGTACTTC

abundance: NA
d_gene: NA
j_gene: TRBJ2-1
v_gene: TRBV18
CDR3aa: CASSPLNGGYNEQFF
CDR3nt: TGTGCCAGCTCACCACTTAACGGGGGCTACAATGAGCAGTTCTTC

abundance: NA
d_gene: NA
j_gene: TRBJ1-1
v_gene: TRBV19
CDR3aa: CASIGRADTEAFF
CDR3nt: TGTGCCAGTATTGGCCGGGCCGACACTGAAGCTTTCTTT

abundance: NA
d_gene: NA
j_gene: TRBJ2-1
v_gene: TRBV30
CDR3aa: CAWCEHYSYNEQFF
CDR3nt: TGTGCCTGGTGTGAGCATTATTCCTACAATGAGCAGTTCTTC

abundance: once
d_gene: TRBD1
j_gene: TRBJ2-1
v_gene: TRBV27
CDR3aa: CASSTRRGTGVNEQFF
CDR3nt: TGTGCCAGCAGTACCCGCAGGGGGACAGGGGTCAATGAGCAGTTCTTC

abundance: NA
d_gene: NA
j_gene: TRBJ2-3
v_gene: TRBV27
CDR3aa: CASSFRGSDTDTQYF
CDR3nt: TGTGCCAGCAGTTTTCGGGGGAGCGACACAGATACGCAGTATTTT

abundance: NA
d_gene: NA
j_gene: TRBJ2-7
v_gene: TRBV1
CDR3aa: CTSSRSQGFLTYEQYF
CDR3nt: TGCACCAGCAGCCGGTCACAGGGCTTTCTAACCTACGAGCAGTACTTC

abundance: few
d_gene: NA
j_gene: TRBJ2-2
v_gene: TRBV12-5
CDR3aa: CASGGGGPTTINTGELFF
CDR3nt: TGTGCTAGTGGCGGGGGAGGCCCTACAACAATAAACACCGGGGAGCTGTTTTTT

abundance: few
d_gene: NA
j_gene: TRBJ1-2
v_gene: TRBV6-1
CDR3aa: CASSEAGRSGYTF
CDR3nt: TGTGCCAGCAGTGAAGCGGGGAGATCTGGCTACACCTTC

abundance: NA
d_gene: TRBD1
j_gene: TRBJ1-1
v_gene: TRBV5-6
CDR3aa: CASSLRTGGANEAFF
CDR3nt: TGTGCCAGCAGCTTGCGTACAGGGGGCGCGAATGAAGCTTTCTTT

abundance: NA
d_gene: TRBD2
j_gene: TRBJ2-1
v_gene: TRBV6-1
CDR3aa: CASSRGLGGSGQFF
CDR3nt: TGTGCCAGCTCAAGGGGACTAGGGGGATCAGGGCAGTTCTTC

abundance: NA
d_gene: NA
j_gene: TRBJ2-1
v_gene: TRBV29-1
CDR3aa: CSGGRGSGEQFF
CDR3nt: TGCAGCGGGGGCAGGGGTTCAGGCGAGCAGTTCTTC

abundance: NA
d_gene: NA
j_gene: TRBJ2-7
v_gene: TRBV18
CDR3aa: CASSPRQGIYEQYF
CDR3nt: TGTGCCAGCTCACCACGGCAGGGGATCTACGAGCAGTACTTC